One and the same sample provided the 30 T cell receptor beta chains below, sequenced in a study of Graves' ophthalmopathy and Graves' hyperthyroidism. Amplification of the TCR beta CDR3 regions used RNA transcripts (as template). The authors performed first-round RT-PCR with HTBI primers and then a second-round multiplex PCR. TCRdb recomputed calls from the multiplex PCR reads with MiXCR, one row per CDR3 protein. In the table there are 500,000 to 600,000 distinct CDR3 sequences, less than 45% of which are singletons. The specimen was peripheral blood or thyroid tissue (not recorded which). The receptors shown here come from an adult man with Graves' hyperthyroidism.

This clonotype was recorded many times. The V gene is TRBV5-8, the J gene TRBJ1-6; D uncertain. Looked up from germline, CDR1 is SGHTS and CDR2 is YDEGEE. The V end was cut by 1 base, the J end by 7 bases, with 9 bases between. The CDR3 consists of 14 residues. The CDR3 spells CASSLRLENSPLHF. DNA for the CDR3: TGTGCCAGCAGCTTGAGGTTAGAGAATTCACCCCTCCACTTT.

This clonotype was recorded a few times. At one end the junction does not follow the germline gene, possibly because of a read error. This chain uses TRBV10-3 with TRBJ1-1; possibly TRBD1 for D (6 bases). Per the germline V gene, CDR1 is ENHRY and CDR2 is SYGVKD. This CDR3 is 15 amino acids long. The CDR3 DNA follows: TGTGCCAGCAGTTACCAGGGCAGGGGCCCCGGAGGGGCTTTCTTT. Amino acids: CASSYQGRGPGGAFF.

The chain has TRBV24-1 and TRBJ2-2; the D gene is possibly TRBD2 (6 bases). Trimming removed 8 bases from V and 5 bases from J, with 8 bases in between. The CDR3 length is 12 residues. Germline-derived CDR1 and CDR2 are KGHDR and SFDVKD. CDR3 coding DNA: TGTGCCACCAATGGGGGGACCGGGGAGCTGTTTTTT. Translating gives CATNGGTGELFF.

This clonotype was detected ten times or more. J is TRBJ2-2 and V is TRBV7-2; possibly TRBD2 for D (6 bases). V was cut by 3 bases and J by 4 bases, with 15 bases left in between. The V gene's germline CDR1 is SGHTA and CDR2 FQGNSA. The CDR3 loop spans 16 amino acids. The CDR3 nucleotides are TGTGCCAGCAGCTTGGCATCGGGGGTGACCACCGGGGAGCTGTTTTTT. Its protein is CASSLASGVTTGELFF.

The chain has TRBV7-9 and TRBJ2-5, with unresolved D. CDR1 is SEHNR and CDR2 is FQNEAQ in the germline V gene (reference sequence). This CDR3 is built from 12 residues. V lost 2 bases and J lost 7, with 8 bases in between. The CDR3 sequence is CASSLKGVTQYF. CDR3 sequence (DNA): TGTGCCAGCAGCTTAAAAGGAGTGACCCAGTACTTC.

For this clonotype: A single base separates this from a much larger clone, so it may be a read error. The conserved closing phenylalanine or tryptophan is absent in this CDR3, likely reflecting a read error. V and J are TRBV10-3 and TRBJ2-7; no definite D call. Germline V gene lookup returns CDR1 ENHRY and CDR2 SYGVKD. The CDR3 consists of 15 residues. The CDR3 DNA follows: TGTGCCAGCAGTTACCAGCTCGAGAGCTCCTACGAGCAGTACTGC. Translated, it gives CASSYQLESSYEQYC.

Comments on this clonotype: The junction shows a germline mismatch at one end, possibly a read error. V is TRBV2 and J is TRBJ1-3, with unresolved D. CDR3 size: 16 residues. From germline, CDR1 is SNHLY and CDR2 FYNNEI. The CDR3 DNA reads TGTGTCAGCAGTGAAACTGCCGGACCCTCTGGAAACACCATATACTTT. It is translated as CVSSETAGPSGNTIYF.

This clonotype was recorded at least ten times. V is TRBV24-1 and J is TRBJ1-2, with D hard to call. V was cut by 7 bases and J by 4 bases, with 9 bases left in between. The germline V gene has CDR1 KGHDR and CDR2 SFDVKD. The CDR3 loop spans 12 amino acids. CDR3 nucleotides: TGTGCCACCAGGGGTCTAGGCTATGGCTACACCTTC. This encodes CATRGLGYGYTF.

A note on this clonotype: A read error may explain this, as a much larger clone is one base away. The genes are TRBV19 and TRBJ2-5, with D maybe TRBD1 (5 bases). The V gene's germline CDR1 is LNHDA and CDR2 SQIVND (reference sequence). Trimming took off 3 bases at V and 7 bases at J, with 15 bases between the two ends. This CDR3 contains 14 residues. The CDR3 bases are TGTGCCAGTAGTATGGGGATAGGGGAAGGGACCCAGTACTTC. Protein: CASSMGIGEGTQYF.

CDR3 residues: CASSSSRSGANYEQYF. In DNA, the CDR3 is TGTGCCAGCAGTTCTAGCCGTAGCGGGGCTAACTACGAGCAGTACTTC. The chain links TRBV6-5 to TRBJ2-7; 8 bases map to TRBD2. V trimming: 4 bases; J trimming: 3 bases; junction bases outside the gene matches: 11. CDR3 length equals 16 residues. Germline lookup yields CDR1 MNHEY and CDR2 SVGAGI.

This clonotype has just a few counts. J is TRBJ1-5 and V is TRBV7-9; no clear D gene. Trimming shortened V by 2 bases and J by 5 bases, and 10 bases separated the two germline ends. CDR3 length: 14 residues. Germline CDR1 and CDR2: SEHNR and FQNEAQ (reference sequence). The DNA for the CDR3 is TGTGCCAGCAGCTTAAACGGGATCGATCAGCCCCAGCATTTT. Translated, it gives CASSLNGIDQPQHF.

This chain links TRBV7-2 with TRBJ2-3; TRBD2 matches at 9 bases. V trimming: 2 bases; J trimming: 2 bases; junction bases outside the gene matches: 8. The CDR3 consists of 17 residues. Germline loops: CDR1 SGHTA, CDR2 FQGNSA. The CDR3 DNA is TGTGCCAGCAGCTTACGGGGCGGGGGGGCAATCACAGATACGCAGTATTTT. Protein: CASSLRGGGAITDTQYF.

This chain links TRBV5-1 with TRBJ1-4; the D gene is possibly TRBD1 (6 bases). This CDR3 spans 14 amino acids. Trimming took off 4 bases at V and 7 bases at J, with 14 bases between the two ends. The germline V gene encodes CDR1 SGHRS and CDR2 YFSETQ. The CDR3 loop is CASSATGPGEKLFF. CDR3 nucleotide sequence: TGCGCCAGCAGCGCCACAGGGCCAGGTGAAAAACTGTTTTTT.

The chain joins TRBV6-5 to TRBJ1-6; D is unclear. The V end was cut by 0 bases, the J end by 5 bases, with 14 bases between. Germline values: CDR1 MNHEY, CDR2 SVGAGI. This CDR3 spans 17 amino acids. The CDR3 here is CASSYSAGSADNSPLHF. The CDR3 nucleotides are TGTGCCAGCAGTTACTCGGCCGGAAGCGCGGATAATTCACCCCTCCACTTT.

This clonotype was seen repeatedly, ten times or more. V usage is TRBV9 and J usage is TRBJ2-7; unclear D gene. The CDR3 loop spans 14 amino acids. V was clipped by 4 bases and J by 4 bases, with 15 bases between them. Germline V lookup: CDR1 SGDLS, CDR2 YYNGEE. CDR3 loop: CASSQTYAGYEQYF. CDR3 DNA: TGTGCCAGCAGCCAAACATACGCAGGATACGAGCAGTACTTC.

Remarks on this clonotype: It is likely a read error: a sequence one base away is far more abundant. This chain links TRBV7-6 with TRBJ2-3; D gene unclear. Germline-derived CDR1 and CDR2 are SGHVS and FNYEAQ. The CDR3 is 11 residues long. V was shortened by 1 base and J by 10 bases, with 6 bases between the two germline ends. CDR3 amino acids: CASSLGDAQYF. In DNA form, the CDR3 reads TGTGCCAGCAGCTTAGGGGATGCGCAGTATTTT.

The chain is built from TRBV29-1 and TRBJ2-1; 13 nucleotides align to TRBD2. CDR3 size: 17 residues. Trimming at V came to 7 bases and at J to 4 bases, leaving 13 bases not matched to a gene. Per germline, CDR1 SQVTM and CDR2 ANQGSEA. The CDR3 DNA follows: TGCAGCGCGGAGGGACTAGCGGGGATTAAACGGTACAATGAGCAGTTCTTC. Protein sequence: CSAEGLAGIKRYNEQFF.

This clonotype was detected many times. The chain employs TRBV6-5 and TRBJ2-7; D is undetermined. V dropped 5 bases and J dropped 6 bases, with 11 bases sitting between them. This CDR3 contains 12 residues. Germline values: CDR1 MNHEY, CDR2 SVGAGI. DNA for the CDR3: TGTGCCAGCAGTCCCCCCATGGGCGAGCAGTACTTC. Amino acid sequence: CASSPPMGEQYF.

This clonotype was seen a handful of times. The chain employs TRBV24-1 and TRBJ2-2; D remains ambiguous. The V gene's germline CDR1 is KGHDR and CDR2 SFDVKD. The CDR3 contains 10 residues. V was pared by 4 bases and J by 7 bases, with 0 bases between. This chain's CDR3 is CATSDGELFF. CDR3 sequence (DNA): TGTGCCACCAGTGACGGGGAGCTGTTTTTT.

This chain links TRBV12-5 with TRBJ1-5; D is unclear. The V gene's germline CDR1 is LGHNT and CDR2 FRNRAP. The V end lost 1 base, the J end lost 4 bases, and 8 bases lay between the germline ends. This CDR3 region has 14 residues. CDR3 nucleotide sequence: TGTGCTAGTGGTTTGGGACTCGCGAATCAGCCCCAGCATTTT. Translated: CASGLGLANQPQHF.

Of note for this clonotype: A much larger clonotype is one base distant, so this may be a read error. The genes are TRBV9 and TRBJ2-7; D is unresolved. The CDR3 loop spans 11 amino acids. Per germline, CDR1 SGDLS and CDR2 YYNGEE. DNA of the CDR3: TGTGCCGGCAGCCTTCCCTACGAGCAGTACTTC. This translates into CAGSLPYEQYF.

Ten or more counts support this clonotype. The CDR3 spells CASSLVGGKDEKLFF. The DNA of the CDR3 is TGTGCCAGCAGCTTAGTAGGCGGGAAGGATGAAAAACTGTTTTTT. The genes are TRBV7-6 and TRBJ1-4, with D unclear. Trimming removed 1 base from V and 6 bases from J, with 12 bases in between. CDR1 and CDR2 from the germline V gene are SGHVS and FNYEAQ. The CDR3 has 15 residues.

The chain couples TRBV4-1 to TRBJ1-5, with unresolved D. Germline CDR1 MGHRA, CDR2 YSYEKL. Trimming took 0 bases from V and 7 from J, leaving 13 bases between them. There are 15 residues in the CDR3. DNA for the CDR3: TGCGCCAGCAGCCAAGAGGCAAAGGGAAGGCAGCCCCAGCATTTT. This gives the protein CASSQEAKGRQPQHF.

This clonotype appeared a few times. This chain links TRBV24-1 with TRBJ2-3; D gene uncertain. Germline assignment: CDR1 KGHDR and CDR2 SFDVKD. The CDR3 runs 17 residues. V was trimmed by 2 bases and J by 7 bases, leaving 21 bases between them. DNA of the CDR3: TGTGCCACCAGTGATTCCCCGGTGATCGGCCCCGGCAATACGCAGTATTTT. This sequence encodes CATSDSPVIGPGNTQYF.

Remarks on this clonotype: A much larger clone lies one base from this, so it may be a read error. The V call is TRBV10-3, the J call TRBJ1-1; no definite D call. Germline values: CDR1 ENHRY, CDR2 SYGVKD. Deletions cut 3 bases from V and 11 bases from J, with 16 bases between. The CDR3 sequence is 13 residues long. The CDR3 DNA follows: TGTGCCATCAGTGATGTCCCCACGCTTTGGGCTTTCTTT. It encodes CAISDVPTLWAFF.

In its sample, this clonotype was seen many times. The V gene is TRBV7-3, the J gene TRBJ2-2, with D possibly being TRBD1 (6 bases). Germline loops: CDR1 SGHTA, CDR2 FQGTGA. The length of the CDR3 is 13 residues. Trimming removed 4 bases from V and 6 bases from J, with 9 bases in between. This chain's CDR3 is CASSSQGSGELFF. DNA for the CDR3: TGTGCCAGCAGCTCGCAGGGGTCCGGGGAGCTGTTTTTT.

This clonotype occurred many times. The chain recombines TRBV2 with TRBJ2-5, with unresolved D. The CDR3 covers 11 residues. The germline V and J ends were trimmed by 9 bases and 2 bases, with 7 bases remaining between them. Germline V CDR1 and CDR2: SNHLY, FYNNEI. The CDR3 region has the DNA TGTGCCAGTCTAGAACAAGAGACCCAGTACTTC. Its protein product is CASLEQETQYF.

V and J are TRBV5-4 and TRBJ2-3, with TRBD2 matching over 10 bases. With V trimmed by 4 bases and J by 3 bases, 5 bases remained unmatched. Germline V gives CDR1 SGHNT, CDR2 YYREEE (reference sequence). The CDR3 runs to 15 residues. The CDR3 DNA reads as TGTGCCAGCAGCCACCGTAGCGGGAGGACAGATACGCAGTATTTT. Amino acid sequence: CASSHRSGRTDTQYF.

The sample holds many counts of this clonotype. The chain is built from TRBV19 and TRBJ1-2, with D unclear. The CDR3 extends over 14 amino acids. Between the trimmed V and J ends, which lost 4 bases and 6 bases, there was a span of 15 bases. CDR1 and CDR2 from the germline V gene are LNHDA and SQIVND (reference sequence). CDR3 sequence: CASSSLLGANGYTF. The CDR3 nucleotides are TGTGCCAGTAGTAGCCTTCTGGGCGCGAATGGCTACACCTTC. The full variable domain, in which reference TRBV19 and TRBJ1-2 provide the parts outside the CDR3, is DGGITQSPKYLFRKEGQNVTLSCEQNLNHDAMYWYRQDPGQGLRLIYYSQIVNDFQKGDIAEGYSVSREKKESFPLTVTSAQKNPTAFYLCASSSLLGANGYTFGSGTRLTVV.

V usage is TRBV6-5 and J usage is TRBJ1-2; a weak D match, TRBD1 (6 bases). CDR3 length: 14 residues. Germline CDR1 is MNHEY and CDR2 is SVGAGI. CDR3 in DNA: TGTGCAGCAGCCAAGGCGGGGGCGCGGAGAGGCTACACCTTC. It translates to CAAAKAGARRGYTF.